These 26 T cell receptor beta chains originate from one sample sequenced in a study of cytomegalovirus exposure and HLA in healthy donors (dated by TCRdb to about 2017). Libraries were built with the immunoSEQ multiplex PCR assay. Held by TCRdb, this immuneACCESS table contains in-frame sequences only and omits some clones. Under half of the omission traces to an unresolved V gene where checked; the cause of the rest is unknown. This sample lists roughly 230,000 clones; 90% were detected once. The ten biggest clones cover approximately 3% of the sample. What was sequenced was PBMCs. The receptor source for this set is a woman aged 25 to 39 in good health and CMV-seronegative.

The rearrangement links TRBV28 to TRBJ2-7; D may correspond to TRBD1 or TRBD2 (5 bases each). Germline V gene data show CDR1 as MDHEN and CDR2 as SYDVKM. The V and J ends lost 6 bases and 1 base respectively, with 25 bases between them. The CDR3 is 18 amino acids. This CDR3 is CASRHGASLDEVSYEQYF. CDR3 DNA: TGTGCCAGCAGGCACGGGGCCTCCCTTGATGAGGTATCCTACGAGCAGTACTTC.

V usage is TRBV30 and J usage is TRBJ2-7; D unclear. Germline CDR1 is GTSNPN and CDR2 is SVGIG (reference sequence). The CDR3 is 13 amino acids. V lost 1 base, J lost 0 bases, and 7 bases lay in between. The CDR3 is CAWSAFISYEQYF. CDR3 coding DNA: TGTGCCTGGAGTGCTTTCATCTCCTACGAGCAGTACTTC.

This chain links TRBV9 with TRBJ2-7, with a weak D call TRBD2 (5 bases). Deletions cut 0 bases from V and 0 bases from J, with 7 bases between. CDR3 length: 14 residues. The germline CDR1 and CDR2 sequences are SGDLS and YYNGEE. The CDR3 sequence: CASSVAGFSYEQYF. The CDR3 nucleotides read TGTGCCAGCAGCGTAGCGGGGTTCTCCTACGAGCAGTACTTC.

The V call is TRBV2, the J call TRBJ2-5; 7 nucleotides align to TRBD2. With V trimmed by 11 bases and J by 2 bases, 5 bases remained unmatched. There are 12 residues in the CDR3. Germline V CDR1 and CDR2: SNHLY, FYNNEI. The CDR3 region has the DNA TGTGCCGTCCAAGCGGGGCAAGAGACCCAGTACTTC. Its protein product is CAVQAGQETQYF.

V usage is TRBV4-3 and J usage is TRBJ2-7, with 9 bases matching TRBD2. Germline values: CDR1 LGHNA, CDR2 YSLEER. The CDR3 extends over 18 amino acids. V gave up 0 bases and J gave up 4 bases; unmatched junction bases: 13. CDR3 residues: CASSQDWGTSTLGYEQYF. The CDR3 DNA is TGCGCCAGCAGCCAAGATTGGGGGACTAGCACACTAGGGTACGAGCAGTACTTC.

As regards this clone: In the same sample, other DNA sequences code for this CDR3. The V call is TRBV20-1, the J call TRBJ2-2; D gene uncertain. Germline V gene lookup returns CDR1 DFQATT and CDR2 SNEGSKA (reference sequence). There are 11 residues in the CDR3. Trimming pared 5 bases from V and 2 bases from J, leaving 3 bases between. This CDR3 is CSAFNTGELFF. In nucleotides, the CDR3 is TGCAGTGCTTTCAACACCGGGGAGCTGTTTTTT.

DNA for the CDR3: TGTGCCTGGAGTTCGATGAGCTCCTACAATGAGCAGTTCTTC. Amino acids: CAWSSMSSYNEQFF. This chain connects TRBV30 to TRBJ2-1; D is unresolved. Germline CDR1 GTSNPN, CDR2 SVGIG (reference sequence). V was cut by 2 bases and J by 0 bases, with 8 bases left in between. The CDR3 is made up of 14 amino acids.

This clone was counted a single time. The V gene is TRBV30, the J gene TRBJ1-2; TRBD1 agrees at 7 bases. V shed 4 bases, J shed 7 bases, and the junction held 9 bases outside the gene matches. The germline V gene encodes CDR1 GTSNPN and CDR2 SVGIG (reference sequence). The CDR3 extends over 13 amino acids. The CDR3 is CAWMEGALGGYTF. The CDR3 DNA sequence: TGTGCCTGGATGGAGGGGGCGCTGGGTGGCTACACCTTC.

The V and J genes are TRBV27 and TRBJ1-2; 8 bases line up with TRBD1. Trimming cost V 0 bases and J 7 bases; bases outside gene matches: 7. The CDR3 consists of 15 residues. CDR1 MNHEY and CDR2 SMNVEV come from the germline V gene (reference sequence). CDR3 loop: CASSLSWGTGSGYTF. In nucleotides, the CDR3 is TGTGCCAGCAGTTTATCGTGGGGGACAGGAAGTGGCTACACCTTC.

The chain recombines TRBV5-4 with TRBJ2-5, with D unclear. Germline V gives CDR1 SGHNT, CDR2 YYREEE (reference sequence). The CDR3 consists of 14 residues. Trimming pared 4 bases from V and 3 bases from J, leaving 13 bases between. CDR3 sequence reads: CASSTIAAKETQYF. The CDR3 DNA sequence: TGTGCCAGCAGCACTATAGCCGCGAAAGAGACCCAGTACTTC.

This rearrangement joins TRBV6-1 to TRBJ2-7; either TRBD1 or TRBD2 may fit D (5 bases each). With 4 bases removed from V and 4 bases from J, the gap between germline ends came to 17 bases. Germline CDR1 MNHNS, CDR2 SASEGT. CDR3 length: 15 amino acids. In nucleotides, the CDR3 is TGTGCCAGCAGTGCCGGGACCGCTAAGGGTTACGAGCAGTACTTC. Protein product: CASSAGTAKGYEQYF.

The rearrangement joins TRBV27 to TRBJ2-1, with 11 bases aligning to TRBD2. The CDR3 totals 15 residues. V dropped 3 bases and J dropped 6; count of bases not matched to a gene: 4. Germline lookup yields CDR1 MNHEY and CDR2 SMNVEV (reference sequence). This chain's CDR3 is CASSFRGTSGNEQFF. As DNA, the CDR3 is TGTGCCAGCAGTTTTCGAGGGACTAGCGGCAATGAGCAGTTCTTC.

This sequence joins TRBV6-1 and TRBJ1-5; 8 bases fit TRBD1. V trimming: 4 bases; J trimming: 4 bases; junction bases outside the gene matches: 3. This CDR3 region has 14 residues. The germline CDR1 and CDR2 sequences are MNHNS and SASEGT. The CDR3, as DNA: TGTGCCAGCAGTGGACAGGGGCCTAATCAGCCCCAGCATTTT. Its protein is CASSGQGPNQPQHF.

This chain connects TRBV28 to TRBJ2-3; D perhaps matches TRBD1 (6 bases). Germline loops: CDR1 MDHEN, CDR2 SYDVKM. V was pared by 6 bases and J by 6 bases, with 19 bases between. The CDR3 runs to 15 residues. The CDR3 loop reads CASSQLRTALDTQYF. The DNA of the CDR3 is TGTGCCAGCAGCCAACTAAGGACAGCGCTCGATACGCAGTATTTT.

The table lists this clone with a count of one. The rearrangement uses TRBV19 and TRBJ2-7; D is tentatively TRBD1 or TRBD2 (5 bases each). V gave up 4 bases and J gave up 6 bases, with 22 bases separating them. Per germline, CDR1 LNHDA and CDR2 SQIVND (reference sequence). The CDR3 spans 16 residues. The CDR3 DNA sequence: TGTGCCAGTAGTAATCAGGGCACGGGTCCCGGGGTCGAGCAGTACTTC. Protein: CASSNQGTGPGVEQYF.

The rearrangement links TRBV5-1 to TRBJ2-3; D unclear. Between the trimmed V and J ends, which lost 1 base and 0 bases, there was a span of 6 bases. The germline V gene has CDR1 SGHRS and CDR2 YFSETQ. The CDR3 is 14 amino acids. Written as DNA, the CDR3 is TGCGCCAGCAGCTTGAGTGCTAGCACAGATACGCAGTATTTT. Protein: CASSLSASTDTQYF.

The chain is built from TRBV5-1 and TRBJ2-7; D unclear. The CDR3 is made up of 13 amino acids. V was cut by 4 bases and J by 3 bases, with 11 bases left in between. Germline lookup yields CDR1 SGHRS and CDR2 YFSETQ. The CDR3 loop reads CASSIGSDYEQYF. The CDR3 bases are TGCGCCAGCAGCATCGGGTCTGACTACGAGCAGTACTTC.

This clone has a single count. The V and J genes are TRBV6-1 and TRBJ2-5; possibly TRBD1 for D (5 bases). This CDR3 region has 16 residues. Between the trimmed V and J ends, which lost 2 bases and 5 bases, there was a span of 18 bases. The germline V gene has CDR1 MNHNS and CDR2 SASEGT. In nucleotides, the CDR3 is TGTGCCAGCAGTGAACCCCTAGGCAGGGCGGTCGAGACCCAGTACTTC. As protein: CASSEPLGRAVETQYF.

In DNA form, the CDR3 reads TGCGCCAGCAGCTTACTAGCGGGAGGAGACAATGAGCAGTTCTTC. Amino acids: CASSLLAGGDNEQFF. The chain links TRBV5-1 to TRBJ2-1; 12 nucleotides agree with TRBD2. The V gene's germline CDR1 is SGHRS and CDR2 YFSETQ. This CDR3 has 15 amino acids. V trimming: 2 bases; J trimming: 5 bases; junction bases outside the gene matches: 2.

CDR3 nucleotides: TGCGCCAGCAGCCAAGAGACTAGCGGGACCCCCTACGAGCAGTACTTC. It encodes CASSQETSGTPYEQYF. The V and J genes are TRBV4-1 and TRBJ2-7; TRBD2 matches 11 bases. This CDR3 comprises 16 residues. J gave up 2 bases and V 0 bases, and 3 bases lay outside the gene matches. The germline CDR1 and CDR2 sequences are MGHRA and YSYEKL.

The CDR3 region has the DNA TGTGCCAGCAGAAGACTAGCGGGAGAAGAGCAGTACTTC. This codes for CASRRLAGEEQYF. The chain joins TRBV27 to TRBJ2-7; the match to TRBD2 covers 12 bases. J gave up 7 bases and V 6 bases, and 4 bases lay outside the gene matches. Germline V gene sequence: CDR1 MNHEY, CDR2 SMNVEV (reference sequence). This CDR3 is 13 amino acids long.

The V call is TRBV14, the J call TRBJ1-1; 7 nucleotides match TRBD1. V gave up 2 bases and J gave up 0 bases; unmatched junction bases: 3. Per germline, CDR1 SGHDN and CDR2 FVKESK. The CDR3 has 15 residues. CDR3 sequence reads: CASSQRTGMNTEAFF. The DNA of the CDR3 is TGTGCCAGCAGCCAAAGGACAGGAATGAACACTGAAGCTTTCTTT.

DNA of the CDR3: TGTGCCAGCAGCTTTGGGACAGGGTCCTACGAGCAGTACTTC. Translation gives CASSFGTGSYEQYF. The rearrangement links TRBV7-9 to TRBJ2-7; 9 positions match TRBD1. The CDR3 is made up of 14 amino acids. The ends lost 3 bases at V and 1 base at J; junction bases unmatched: 1. CDR1 is SEHNR and CDR2 is FQNEAQ in the germline V gene (reference sequence).

As to this clone: An end of the junction does not agree with germline; a read error may underlie this. The chain employs TRBV25-1 and TRBJ2-7, with TRBD2 matching 7 bases. The CDR3 runs to 17 residues. Germline loops: CDR1 MGHDK, CDR2 SYGVNS. The CDR3 region is CASSKEEGGSGSYEQYF. CDR3 nucleotide sequence: TGTGCCAGCAGCAAAGAGGAAGGCGGGAGTGGCTCCTACGAGCAATACTTC.

The rearrangement joins TRBV27 to TRBJ2-5, with 8 bases fitting TRBD1. Per the germline V gene, CDR1 is MNHEY and CDR2 is SMNVEV (reference sequence). The CDR3 sequence is 15 residues long. V gave up 3 bases and J gave up 2 bases; unmatched junction bases: 5. The CDR3, as DNA: TGTGCCAGCAGTTTCGACAGGGGTGGACAAGAGACCCAGTACTTC. The encoded protein is CASSFDRGGQETQYF.

This clone was observed a single time. This sequence joins TRBV27 and TRBJ2-1; D is uncertain. V lost 5 bases to trimming and J lost 6 bases, with 11 bases between them. Germline CDR1 reads MNHEY; CDR2 reads SMNVEV (reference sequence). The CDR3 has 13 amino acids. CDR3 residues: CASSHGHPNEQFF. CDR3 coding DNA: TGTGCCAGCAGTCACGGGCACCCCAATGAGCAGTTCTTC.